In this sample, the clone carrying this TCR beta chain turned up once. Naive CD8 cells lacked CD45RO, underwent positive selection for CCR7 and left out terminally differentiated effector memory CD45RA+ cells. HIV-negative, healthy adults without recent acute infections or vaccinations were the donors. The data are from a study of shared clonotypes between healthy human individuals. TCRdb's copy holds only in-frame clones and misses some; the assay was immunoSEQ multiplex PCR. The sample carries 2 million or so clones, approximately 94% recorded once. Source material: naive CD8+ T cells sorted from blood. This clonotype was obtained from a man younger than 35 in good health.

The CDR3 region has the DNA TGTGCCAGCAGTGGTACTAGCGGGAGTAACGACGAGCAGTACTTC. Encoded protein: CASSGTSGSNDEQYF. J is TRBJ2-7 and V is TRBV6-6; 11 nucleotides align to TRBD2. Germline loops: CDR1 MNHNY, CDR2 SVGAGI (reference sequence). This CDR3 is built from 15 residues. With 5 bases clipped from V and 5 bases from J, the junction kept 8 bases outside the gene matches.